Sequencing of this TCR beta chain was carried out in a study of CD8 T cells in ankylosing spondylitis. Study-wide results and limits: What seemed typical of ankylosing spondylitis blood was a TCR beta motif built from 7 or 8 highly homologous variants.

Germline loops: CDR1 LNHNV, CDR2 YYDKDF (reference sequence). The CDR3 length is 14 residues. The V end lost 0 bases, the J end lost 2 bases, and 6 bases lay between the germline ends. This clonotype was seen only a few times. The antigen remains unidentified. One entry per CDR3 protein, called by TCRdb with MiXCR from the 5' RACE reads. This sample has some 450,000 distinct CDR3 sequences, with approximately 17% found just once. The receptor was isolated from a male donor with ankylosing spondylitis. Sequencing used blood, either unsorted or a sorted T cell fraction (not recorded which). This sequence joins TRBV15 and TRBJ2-3; TRBD1 might be the D (5 bases). CDR3 DNA sequence: TGTGCCACCAGCAGAGACAGGGTCACAGATACGCAGTATTTT. Encoded protein: CATSRDRVTDTQYF.